This T cell receptor beta chain originates from a study of OX40 agonist ivuxolimab in advanced cancers. Broadly, across the study: Ivuxolimab was a fully human IgG2 agonistic monoclonal antibody targeting the costimulatory receptor OX40 (CD134). Patients were allowed to have had prior anti-PD-1, anti-PD-L1 or anti-CTLA-4 therapy, and 40% of the dose-escalation patients had previously received checkpoint inhibitors. Intravenous ivuxolimab was administered to patients every 2 weeks at six dose levels: 0.01, 0.1, 0.3, 1.5, 3 and 10 mg/kg. Peripheral TCRbeta sequencing aimed to test whether ivuxolimab altered TCR sequence diversity and caused clonal T-cell expansion. In the dose-escalation cohort, roughly four fifths of patients were male, and the mean age was around 60 years, with a range of about 23 to 85. Partial responses occurred in three dose-escalation patients, of whom one had hepatocellular carcinoma and two had cutaneous melanoma. The paper covers the monotherapy dose-escalation part of the phase I ivuxolimab trial, which included N of about 56 patients. Among the 50 to 55 dose-escalation patients, about 20 had hepatocellular carcinoma, around 15 melanoma, 9 renal cell carcinoma and 9 head and neck cancer.

Patients with a history of autoimmune disease or receiving systemic immunosuppression were excluded from the trial. Peripheral blood for TCR sequencing was drawn from every dose cohort at baseline, at cycle 4 day 1 and at cycle 7 day 1. The samples were drawn from a first-in-human, open-label, multicenter phase I dose-escalation trial of ivuxolimab. Adults with locally advanced or metastatic head and neck squamous cell, hepatocellular, melanoma or renal cell carcinoma were enrolled in the trial. Before TCR sequencing, CD4+ T cells and CD8+ T cells were sorted from peripheral blood as separate populations. V loses 6 bases, J loses 14 bases, and the germline ends lie 26 bases apart. CDR1 and CDR2 are drawn from the germline V gene: SQVTM, ANQGSEA. The CDR3 contains 14 residues, cysteine and phenylalanine counted. Only CDR3 DNA is held: 42 bases, read in frame from base 1. Results the study describes overall, beyond this receptor: The antigen specificity of the clonally expanded peripheral T cells was not determined. After ivuxolimab, CD8+ T cells had more expanded clones than CD4+ T cells on average. In partial responders in the 0.1-3.0 mg/kg groups, normalized peripheral clonal expansion was found to be among the lowest, especially among CD8+ T cells. Low levels of normalized T-cell clonal expansion were also seen in some nonresponding patients. At doses from 0.1 to 3.0 mg/kg, clonal expansion was seen in both CD4+ and CD8+ blood T cells between baseline and week 6.

A remark on this clone: Its antigen remains unidentified. No base quality values were provided; no much bigger clone lies one nucleotide off.

To sequence the TCRbeta CDR3 region, genomic DNA was isolated from the sorted cells. TCRbeta CDR3 regions were sequenced using the immunoSEQ Assay. This is the immuneACCESS table as TCRdb keeps it, with only in-frame sequences that have V and J called. A part of the clones is gone; compared with another copy, unresolved V genes explain less than half, and the rest is unexplained. Within this sample are over 45,000 clones, with roughly 80% of them counted one time only. The biggest ten clones account for approximately 1% of the sample. This clonotype was sampled from an adult with an advanced solid tumor such as melanoma, head and neck, liver or kidney cancer. The chain is assembled from TRBV29-1 and TRBJ2-1; the D region is possibly TRBD1 or TRBD2, each matching across 6 bases. This specimen consisted of CD4+ or CD8+ T cells sorted from blood, obtained in a trial of the OX40 agonist ivuxolimab. The CDR3 amino acid sequence is: CSVEKWVRGAQEFF. The DNA sequence follows: TGCAGCGTCGAGAAGTGGGTAAGGGGGGCGCAGGAGTTCTTC.